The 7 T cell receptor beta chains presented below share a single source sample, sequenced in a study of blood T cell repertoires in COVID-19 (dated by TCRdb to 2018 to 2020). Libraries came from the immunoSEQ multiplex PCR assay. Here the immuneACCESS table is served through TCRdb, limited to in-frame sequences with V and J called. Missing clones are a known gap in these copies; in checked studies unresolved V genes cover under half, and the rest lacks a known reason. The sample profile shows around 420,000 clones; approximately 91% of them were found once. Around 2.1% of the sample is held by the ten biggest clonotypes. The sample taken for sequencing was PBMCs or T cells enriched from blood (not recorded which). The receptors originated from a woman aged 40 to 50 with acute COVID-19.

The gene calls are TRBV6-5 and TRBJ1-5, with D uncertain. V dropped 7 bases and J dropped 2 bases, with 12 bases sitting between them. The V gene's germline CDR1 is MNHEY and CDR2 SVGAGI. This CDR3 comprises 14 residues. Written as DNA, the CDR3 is TGTGCCAGCATTTCGCGGGGTGGCAATCAGCCCCAGCATTTT. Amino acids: CASISRGGNQPQHF.

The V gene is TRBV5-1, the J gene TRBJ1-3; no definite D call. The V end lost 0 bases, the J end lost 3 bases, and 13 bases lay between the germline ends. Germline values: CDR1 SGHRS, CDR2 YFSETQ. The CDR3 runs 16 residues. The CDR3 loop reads CASSLAGVLRGNTIYF. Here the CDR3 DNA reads TGCGCCAGCAGCTTGGCCGGGGTATTGCGTGGAAACACCATATATTTT.

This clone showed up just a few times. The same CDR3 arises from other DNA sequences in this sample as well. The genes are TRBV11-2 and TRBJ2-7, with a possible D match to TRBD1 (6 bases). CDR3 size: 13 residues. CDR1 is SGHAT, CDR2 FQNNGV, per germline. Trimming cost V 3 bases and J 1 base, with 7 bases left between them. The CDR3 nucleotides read TGTGCCAGCAGCTTCACAGGGTCCTACGAGCAGTACTTC. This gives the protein CASSFTGSYEQYF.

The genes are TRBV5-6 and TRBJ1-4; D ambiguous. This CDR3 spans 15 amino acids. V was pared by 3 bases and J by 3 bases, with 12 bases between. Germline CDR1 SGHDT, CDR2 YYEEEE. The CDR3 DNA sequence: TGTGCCAGCAGCTGGTTGAAGTCGGCTAATGAAAAACTGTTTTTT. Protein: CASSWLKSANEKLFF.

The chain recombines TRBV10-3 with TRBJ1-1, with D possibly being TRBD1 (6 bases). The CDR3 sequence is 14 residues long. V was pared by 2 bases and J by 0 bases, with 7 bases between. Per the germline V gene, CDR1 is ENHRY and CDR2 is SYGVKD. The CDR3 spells CAISEGQLNTEAFF. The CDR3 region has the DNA TGTGCCATCAGTGAGGGACAGTTGAACACTGAAGCTTTCTTT.

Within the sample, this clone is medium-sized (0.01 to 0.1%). The CDR3: CASSYDLVARGHPELFF. The CDR3 DNA is TGCGCCAGCAGCTATGATTTAGTAGCTAGGGGCCATCCGGAGCTGTTTTTT. The chain joins TRBV5-1 to TRBJ2-2; weak D call: TRBD1 (5 bases). Trimming pared 3 bases from V and 10 bases from J, leaving 25 bases between. CDR1 is SGHRS and CDR2 is YFSETQ in the germline V gene. The CDR3 extends over 17 amino acids.

This chain's CDR3 is CASSEGRGNGYTF. The CDR3, as DNA: TGTGCCAGCAGTGAAGGGAGGGGCAATGGCTACACCTTC. The J gene is TRBJ1-2, the V gene TRBV2, with a tentative D call TRBD1 (5 bases). Looked up from germline, CDR1 is SNHLY and CDR2 is FYNNEI. The germline V and J ends were trimmed by 1 base and 6 bases, with 9 bases remaining between them. This CDR3 is built from 13 residues.